Sequencing of this TCR beta chain was carried out in a study of shared clonotypes between healthy human individuals. Whole-study context: Donors consisted of two women and three men between 18 and 49. Points from the study as a whole: Clonotype sharing among donors likely depends on sequencing depth.

Assay execution proceeded at the deep level. The method was immunoSEQ multiplex PCR; TCRdb's version includes in-frame clones alone and lacks a portion of them. This repertoire shows approximately 500,000 clones, almost 97% found once; its top ten account for 0.06%. Germline CDR1 is MNHNS and CDR2 is SASEGT. The CDR3 extends over 11 amino acids. As concerns this clone: Its antigen is as yet unknown.

This TCR came from a woman in her twenties or thirties in good health. The rearrangement joins TRBV6-1 to TRBJ2-5; a weak D match, TRBD2 (5 bases). The J call may not be correct, given that the DNA end is closer to TRBJ2-7. Material for sequencing was naive CD4+ T cells sorted from blood. The subset: CD45RA+ positively selected. CDR3 bases: TGTGCCAGCAGTAGAGGGAACGAGCAGTACTTC. It specifies CASSRGNEQYF.